These 25 T cell receptor beta chains were all obtained from the same sample, sequenced in a study of CD8+CD57+ T cells in acquired aplastic anemia. For CDR3 and TCR beta VDJ profiling, genomic DNA was the template used. MiXCR was run by TCRdb on the reads, yielding one entry per CDR3 protein. The profile shows 130,000 or so distinct CDR3 sequences, 40% of them singletons. An expansion of CD8+CD57+ cells by flow cytometry had been shown in patients chosen for sequencing. The source material was sorted CD4+, CD8+, or CD8+CD57+ T cells (not recorded which) from PBMCs. These receptors were collected from a human donor with aplastic anemia.

This clonotype was counted ten times or more. The rearrangement links TRBV7-3 to TRBJ1-1; no firm D call. Germline CDR1 reads SGHTA; CDR2 reads FQGTGA. Trimming cost V 7 bases and J 0 bases, with 9 bases left between them. The CDR3 length is 13 residues. The CDR3 bases are TGTGCCAGCACACCCTGGATGAACACTGAAGCTTTCTTT. Its protein is CASTPWMNTEAFF.

Comments on this clonotype: In this CDR3 the conserved last residue, phenylalanine or tryptophan, is missing, so a read error is likely. V is TRBV19 and J is TRBJ1-2, with D maybe TRBD1 (5 bases). Germline V gene data show CDR1 as LNHDA and CDR2 as SQIVND (reference sequence). The CDR3 contains 13 residues. The CDR3 region has the DNA TGTGTCAGTAGTTTGCAGGGTAGCTATGGCTACACCTCC. This gives the protein CVSSLQGSYGYTS.

This chain uses TRBV2 with TRBJ1-1; a weak D match, TRBD1 (6 bases). V was trimmed by 6 bases and J by 6 bases, leaving 17 bases between them. Germline V gene data show CDR1 as SNHLY and CDR2 as FYNNEI. The CDR3 is 14 amino acids. DNA of the CDR3: TGTGCCAGCAGACCACAGGGTATTCTGGCTGAAGCTTTCTTT. Protein product: CASRPQGILAEAFF.

The sample holds many counts of this clonotype. The V call is TRBV6-5, the J call TRBJ1-5; D is unresolved. The CDR3 loop spans 14 amino acids. V was pared by 4 bases and J by 0 bases, with 7 bases between. Germline loops: CDR1 MNHEY, CDR2 SVGAGI. CDR3 protein: CASSSPGSNQPQHF. CDR3 sequence (DNA): TGTGCCAGCAGTTCCCCGGGTAGCAATCAGCCCCAGCATTTT.

The chain has TRBV6-5 and TRBJ2-5; no clear D gene. This CDR3 has 14 residues. The ends were cut back, 2 bases at V and 5 bases at J, with 12 bases in the middle. In germline, CDR1 is MNHEY, CDR2 SVGAGI. The chain's CDR3 is CASSYGSLGETQYF. The CDR3, as DNA: TGTGCCAGCAGTTACGGGTCCCTGGGGGAGACCCAGTACTTC.

This clonotype was detected many times. The rearrangement links TRBV7-9 to TRBJ1-1; possibly TRBD1 for D (5 bases). Trimming left V 6 bases short and J 7 bases short, with 18 bases between. Germline lookup yields CDR1 SEHNR and CDR2 FQNEAQ (reference sequence). This CDR3 contains 14 residues. The CDR3 loop is CASSPDVGGGEAFF. CDR3 DNA sequence: TGTGCCAGCAGTCCGGATGTGGGGGGAGGTGAAGCTTTCTTT.

The V gene is TRBV3-1, the J gene TRBJ1-2, with D unclear. Per the germline V gene, CDR1 is LGHDT and CDR2 is YNNKEL (reference sequence). The CDR3 totals 15 residues. V was cut by 1 base and J by 4 bases, with 13 bases left in between. CDR3 sequence reads: CASSQGSLDRYGYTF. CDR3 sequence (DNA): TGTGCCAGCAGCCAAGGCAGTCTGGACCGCTATGGCTACACCTTC.

Concerning this clonotype itself: The junction departs from germline at one end; a sequencing error may be responsible. CDR3: CASSRGPQF. CDR3 nucleotide sequence: TGTGCCAGCAGTCGTGGACCGCAATTC. The chain combines TRBV2 with TRBJ1-6, with D unresolved. The CDR3 is 9 amino acids. Germline V CDR1 and CDR2: SNHLY, FYNNEI.

This clonotype was recorded many times. The gene calls are TRBV6-1 and TRBJ1-2; no firm D call. V gave up 2 bases and J gave up 6 bases, with 7 bases separating them. The germline gives CDR1 MNHNS, CDR2 SASEGT. The CDR3 totals 12 residues. This CDR3 reads CASSELRDGYTF. The CDR3 DNA reads TGTGCCAGCAGTGAATTAAGGGATGGCTACACCTTC.

This clonotype has at least ten counts. The chain carries TRBV20-1 and TRBJ2-5; TRBD1 matches 8 bases. Per germline, CDR1 DFQATT and CDR2 SNEGSKA (reference sequence). V was clipped by 3 bases and J by 3 bases; unmatched bases: 6. The CDR3 extends over 14 amino acids. The CDR3 coding sequence is TGCAGTGCTAGTAGACCGGACAGGGAAGAGACCCAGTACTTC. Translation: CSASRPDREETQYF.

V is TRBV25-1 and J is TRBJ2-5; possible D gene TRBD1, 6 bases. The germline CDR1 and CDR2 sequences are MGHDK and SYGVNS. This CDR3 is built from 11 residues. Trimming left V 9 bases short and J 11 bases short, with 16 bases between. For the CDR3, the DNA is TGTGCCAGTAGTATAGAAGGGGGACAGTACTTC. It codes for CASSIEGGQYF.

This clonotype showed up many times. This chain links TRBV2 with TRBJ2-3; tentatively, D is TRBD2 (5 bases). The CDR3 has 15 amino acids. CDR1 is SNHLY, CDR2 FYNNEI, per germline. V lost 10 bases and J lost 6, with 23 bases in between. The CDR3 sequence is CANPRGSGPADTQYF. The CDR3 nucleotides read TGTGCCAACCCCCGAGGGTCCGGGCCAGCGGATACGCAGTATTTT. Full variable domain (remainder filled in from reference TRBV2 and TRBJ2-3): EPEVTQTPSHQVTQMGQEVILRCVPISNHLYFYWYRQILGQKVEFLVSFYNNEISEKSEIFDDQFSVERPDGSNFTLKIRSTKLEDSAMYFCANPRGSGPADTQYFGPGTRLTVL.

The CDR3 DNA sequence: TGTGCCAGCAGCCAAGGCTCCGAAGGCTATGGCTACACCTTC. Translation gives CASSQGSEGYGYTF. The chain carries TRBV3-1 and TRBJ1-2; the D is unclear. The CDR3 runs to 14 residues. CDR1 is LGHDT and CDR2 is YNNKEL in the germline V gene (reference sequence). V lost 1 base to trimming and J lost 4 bases, with 10 bases between them.

This clonotype was detected only a few times. A read error may produce the germline difference seen at one junction end. The rearrangement joins TRBV18 to TRBJ1-2; weak D call: TRBD1 (5 bases). Germline assignment: CDR1 KGHSH and CDR2 LQKENI. This CDR3 region has 13 residues. The CDR3, as DNA: TGTGCCGGCTCAGGAAACGAGGGGAATGGCTACACCTTC. It specifies CAGSGNEGNGYTF.

The V and J genes are TRBV7-9 and TRBJ1-1; TRBD1 matches at 7 bases. Unmatched junction bases numbered 7, after V lost 2 bases and J lost 4 bases. Germline V lookup: CDR1 SEHNR, CDR2 FQNEAQ (reference sequence). The CDR3 is 15 residues long. The CDR3 coding sequence is TGTGCCAGCAGCTTAACACAGGGGAAGAGCACTGAAGCTTTCTTT. Translation: CASSLTQGKSTEAFF.

This clonotype has at least ten counts. The V call is TRBV9, the J call TRBJ2-3; D may be TRBD1 or TRBD2 (6 bases each). Germline V CDR1 and CDR2: SGDLS, YYNGEE. V lost 1 base and J 0 bases, leaving 9 bases between the germline ends. The CDR3 consists of 15 residues. CDR3 DNA sequence: TGTGCCAGCAGCGTAAGGGGGGATAGCACAGATACGCAGTATTTT. This gives the protein CASSVRGDSTDTQYF. Based on the CDR3 plus reference TRBV9 and TRBJ2-3, the full variable domain is DSGVTQTPKHLITATGQRVTLRCSPRSGDLSVYWYQQSLDQGLQFLIQYYNGEERAKGNILERFSAQQFPDLHSELNLSSLELGDSALYFCASSVRGDSTDTQYFGPGTRLTVL.

V usage is TRBV10-3 and J usage is TRBJ2-5; D is possibly TRBD1 or TRBD2 (6 bases each). The CDR3 is made up of 12 amino acids. The germline CDR1 and CDR2 sequences are ENHRY and SYGVKD. The CDR3 coding sequence is TGTGCACCGTCGGGGGCCCGGGAGACCCAGTACTTC. It specifies CAPSGARETQYF.

This chain links TRBV7-9 with TRBJ2-1, with D uncertain. Germline-derived CDR1 and CDR2 are SEHNR and FQNEAQ (reference sequence). The CDR3 is 12 amino acids. V lost 6 bases and J lost 9, with 12 bases in between. CDR3 loop: CASSLRRVEQFF. The CDR3 DNA reads as TGTGCCAGCAGTTTAAGACGAGTTGAGCAGTTCTTC.

V usage is TRBV25-1 and J usage is TRBJ1-6, with unresolved D. This CDR3 spans 13 amino acids. V dropped 7 bases and J dropped 9 bases, with 13 bases sitting between them. Per germline, CDR1 MGHDK and CDR2 SYGVNS. The CDR3 DNA reads as TGTGCCAGCAACGCCAGTCCGGGTTCACCCCTCCACTTT. Amino acids: CASNASPGSPLHF. Using reference TRBV25-1 and TRBJ1-6 for the parts outside the CDR3, the full variable domain is EADIYQTPRYLVIGTGKKITLECSQTMGHDKMYWYQQDPGMELHLIHYSYGVNSTEKGDLSSESTVSRIRTEHFPLTLESARPSHTSQYLCASNASPGSPLHFGNGTRLTVT.

The chain employs TRBV29-1 and TRBJ2-7; D perhaps matches TRBD2 (7 bases). The CDR3 spans 14 residues. Germline CDR1 and CDR2: SQVTM and ANQGSEA. V lost 6 bases and J lost 0, with 15 bases in between. CDR3 amino acids: CSVLGGRSSYEQYF. The DNA of the CDR3 is TGCAGCGTACTGGGGGGGCGAAGCTCCTACGAGCAGTACTTC.

This chain connects TRBV3-1 to TRBJ2-4; 9 nucleotides match TRBD2. The V and J ends lost 5 bases and 3 bases, in that order; junction bases with no gene match: 5. Germline values: CDR1 LGHDT, CDR2 YNNKEL (reference sequence). The CDR3 length is 15 residues. The CDR3, as DNA: TGTGCCAGCAGCTCGCGGGGGGGCGTCAAAAACATTCAGTACTTC. Its protein is CASSSRGGVKNIQYF.

This sequence joins TRBV29-1 and TRBJ2-1; D remains unclear. CDR3 size: 13 residues. Germline loops: CDR1 SQVTM, CDR2 ANQGSEA. The V gene lost 8 bases and the J gene lost 0 bases, with 11 bases spanning the gap. CDR3 bases: TGCAGCATGACTGGGAACTCCTACAATGAGCAGTTCTTC. Protein: CSMTGNSYNEQFF.

As regards this clonotype: A read error is possible here, since a much larger clone lies one base away. V gene TRBV9 combines with J gene TRBJ2-1, with D perhaps TRBD2 (7 bases). Germline V gives CDR1 SGDLS, CDR2 YYNGEE. Trimming took off 4 bases at V and 10 bases at J, with 15 bases between the two ends. The CDR3 runs to 13 residues. In nucleotides, the CDR3 is TGTGCCAGCAGCTTGGGGGGGCCGAGGGAGCAGTTCTTC. It translates to CASSLGGPREQFF. Looking up the rest from reference TRBV9 and TRBJ2-1 gives the full variable domain: DSGVTQTPKHLITATGQRVTLRCSPRSGDLSVYWYQQSLDQGLQFLIQYYNGEERAKGNILERFSAQQFPDLHSELNLSSLELGDSALYFCASSLGGPREQFFGPGTRLTVL.

V gene TRBV27 combines with J gene TRBJ1-3; the D is unclear. Germline V lookup: CDR1 MNHEY, CDR2 SMNVEV (reference sequence). Between the trimmed V and J ends, which lost 5 bases and 0 bases, there was a span of 11 bases. The CDR3 length is 15 residues. The CDR3 here is CASSPFINSGNTIYF. The CDR3 nucleotides read TGTGCCAGCAGTCCCTTCATCAACTCTGGAAACACCATATATTTT.

This chain links TRBV7-9 with TRBJ2-6; D call uncertain. Trimming removed 3 bases from V and 1 base from J, with 4 bases in between. The CDR3 consists of 14 residues. CDR1 is SEHNR and CDR2 is FQNEAQ in the germline V gene (reference sequence). In DNA, the CDR3 is TGTGCCAGCAGCTTTCGTTCTGGGGCCAACGTCCTGACTTTC. Protein product: CASSFRSGANVLTF.